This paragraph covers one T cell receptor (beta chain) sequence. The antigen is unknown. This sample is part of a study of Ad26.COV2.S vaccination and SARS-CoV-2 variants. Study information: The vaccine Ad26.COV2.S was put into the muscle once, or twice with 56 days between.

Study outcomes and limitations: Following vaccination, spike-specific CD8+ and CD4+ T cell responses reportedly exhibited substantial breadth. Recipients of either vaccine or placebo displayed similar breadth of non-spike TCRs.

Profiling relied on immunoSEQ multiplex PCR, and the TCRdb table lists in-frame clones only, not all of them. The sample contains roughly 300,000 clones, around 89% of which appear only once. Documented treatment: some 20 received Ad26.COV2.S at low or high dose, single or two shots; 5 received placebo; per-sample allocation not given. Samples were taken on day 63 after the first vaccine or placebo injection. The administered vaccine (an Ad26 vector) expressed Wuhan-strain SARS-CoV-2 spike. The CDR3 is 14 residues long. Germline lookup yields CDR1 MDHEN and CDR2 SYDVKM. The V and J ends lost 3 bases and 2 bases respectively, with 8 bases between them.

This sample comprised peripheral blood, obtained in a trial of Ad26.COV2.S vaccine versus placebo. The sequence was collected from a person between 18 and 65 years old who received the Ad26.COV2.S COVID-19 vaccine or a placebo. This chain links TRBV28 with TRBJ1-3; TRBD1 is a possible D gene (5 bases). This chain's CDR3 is CASSFRGTGNTIYF. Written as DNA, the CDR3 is TGTGCCAGCAGTTTTCGGGGGACTGGAAACACCATATATTTT.